This T cell receptor beta chain appears in the sequencing data of a study of vaccination effects on CD4 cells after COVID-19. Notes on the study in general: Limitations: small convalescent group and missing early post-infection timepoints.

This clone was seen only once. The antigen is undetermined. The culture ran for 10 days before CD4+ T cells were isolated. Vaccination of participants consisted of two doses of either the BNT162b2 or mRNA-1273 vaccine. The CDR3 runs to 14 residues. Sequencing used immunoSEQ multiplex PCR; TCRdb keeps in-frame clones, though not all of them. The top ten hold roughly 7.7% of the sample, which has about 40,000 clones, 65% to 75% seen once. J is TRBJ2-1 and V is TRBV21-1. TRBV21-1 is tagged as a pseudogene. This sequence originates from a human donor who received a COVID-19 vaccine. The sample in question was CD4+ T cells from PBMCs cultured without peptide, obtained after COVID-19 vaccination. DNA for the CDR3: TGTGCCAGCAGCCCAGGACCGCAGAACAATGAGCAGTTCTTC. It translates to CASSPGPQNNEQFF.